This T cell receptor (beta chain) derives from a study of neurological immune-mediated disorders. A single record per CDR3 protein comes from TCRdb applying MiXCR to the 5' RACE reads. The sample comprises roughly 41,000 distinct CDR3 sequences, more than 9.5% of which are singletons, and around 3.9% rests with the top ten. Time point of the sample: technical triplicate 1. This CDR3 has 17 amino acids. The germline CDR1 and CDR2 sequences are SGHRS and YFSETQ. The ends lost 2 bases at V and 2 bases at J; junction bases unmatched: 9. Material: PBMCs. The sequence derives from a man in his 60s with HTLV-1-associated myelopathy (HAM/TSP). The gene calls are TRBV5-1 and TRBJ2-1, with 8 bases aligning to TRBD2. This chain's CDR3 is CASSLLLAGVAYNEQFF. CDR3 nucleotide sequence: TGCGCCAGCAGCTTACTGCTAGCGGGTGTTGCCTACAATGAGCAGTTCTTC.